These T cell receptor beta chains were read from a single sample in a study of blood T cell repertoires in COVID-19. Clones were sequenced by immunoSEQ multiplex PCR, and TCRdb holds only the in-frame ones, with some missing. The table records over 100,000 clones, 85% of them present only once. What was sequenced was peripheral blood. These receptors all come from an older man with acute or convalescent COVID-19. CDR3s include the opening cysteine and the closing phenylalanine or tryptophan. Each record gives: CDR3 protein, CDR3 DNA, J gene, clone size, V gene, D gene. A D gene is named only where the DNA matches it firmly. Only part of the rows carry a size: once, few, many, or a class if the clone is expanded.

CDR3aa: CASSLGERGKVGELFF
CDR3nt: TGTGCCAGCAGCTTAGGGGAGCGGGGGAAGGTCGGGGAGCTGTTTTTT
j_gene: TRBJ2-2
abundance: few
v_gene: TRBV7-2
d_gene: TRBD2

CDR3aa: CASSAHRGPNTEAFF
CDR3nt: TGTGCCAGTAGTGCTCACAGGGGGCCGAACACTGAAGCTTTCTTT
j_gene: TRBJ1-1
abundance: .
v_gene: TRBV19
d_gene: TRBD1

CDR3aa: CASSKDRAYQPQHF
CDR3nt: TGTGCCAGTAGCAAAGACAGGGCTTATCAGCCCCAGCATTTT
j_gene: TRBJ1-5
abundance: .
v_gene: TRBV19
d_gene: TRBD1

CDR3aa: CASNRDTRCYTGELFF
CDR3nt: TGCGCCAGCAATCGGGACACCCGGTGTTACACCGGGGAGCTGTTTTTT
j_gene: TRBJ2-2
abundance: .
v_gene: TRBV23-1
d_gene: .

CDR3aa: CASISIALGTDTQYF
CDR3nt: TGTGCCAGCATTTCTATCGCGCTGGGCACAGATACGCAGTATTTT
j_gene: TRBJ2-3
abundance: .
v_gene: TRBV6-5
d_gene: .

CDR3aa: CASRGQGNTEAFF
CDR3nt: TGTGCCAGCAGGGGACAGGGTAACACTGAAGCTTTCTTT
j_gene: TRBJ1-1
abundance: .
v_gene: TRBV28
d_gene: TRBD1

CDR3aa: CASSQRQGADTEAFF
CDR3nt: TGCGCCAGCAGCCAAAGACAGGGGGCAGACACTGAAGCTTTCTTT
j_gene: TRBJ1-1
abundance: .
v_gene: TRBV4-1
d_gene: TRBD1

CDR3aa: CASSPRQGPAVEAFF
CDR3nt: TGTGCCAGCAGCCCGAGACAGGGGCCGGCAGTCGAAGCTTTCTTT
j_gene: TRBJ1-1
abundance: few
v_gene: TRBV7-9
d_gene: TRBD1

CDR3aa: CASSSPGGEISNYGYTF
CDR3nt: TGTGCCAGCAGTTCTCCAGGGGGCGAAATCTCTAACTATGGCTACACCTTC
j_gene: TRBJ1-2
abundance: few
v_gene: TRBV28
d_gene: TRBD1

CDR3aa: CASSLGTAEQYF
CDR3nt: TGTGCCAGCAGTTTGGGGACAGCCGAGCAGTACTTC
j_gene: TRBJ2-7
abundance: .
v_gene: TRBV12-3/TRBV12-4
d_gene: TRBD1

CDR3aa: CATTIYGQKQETQYF
CDR3nt: TGCGCCACCACGATCTACGGACAGAAACAAGAGACCCAGTACTTC
j_gene: TRBJ2-5
abundance: once
v_gene: TRBV5-1
d_gene: .

CDR3aa: CASSLSGDTDTQYF
CDR3nt: TGTGCCAGCAGCCTTAGCGGGGACACAGATACGCAGTATTTT
j_gene: TRBJ2-3
abundance: .
v_gene: TRBV11-3
d_gene: TRBD2

CDR3aa: CARGRAGGEETQYF
CDR3nt: TGTGCCAGGGGGAGAGCGGGGGGCGAAGAGACCCAGTACTTC
j_gene: TRBJ2-5
abundance: .
v_gene: TRBV2
d_gene: TRBD2

CDR3aa: CASSISRTVNTEAFF
CDR3nt: TGTGCCAGTAGTATCTCCAGGACAGTGAACACTGAAGCTTTCTTT
j_gene: TRBJ1-1
abundance: once
v_gene: TRBV19
d_gene: .

CDR3aa: CASSGDRGNQPQHF
CDR3nt: TGTGCCAGCAGTGGAGACAGGGGAAATCAGCCCCAGCATTTT
j_gene: TRBJ1-5
abundance: .
v_gene: TRBV5-6
d_gene: TRBD1

CDR3aa: CASSDLTGEANTIYF
CDR3nt: TGCGCCAGCAGTGATTTGACAGGGGAGGCAAACACCATATATTTT
j_gene: TRBJ1-3
abundance: .
v_gene: TRBV10-2
d_gene: TRBD1

CDR3aa: CASSDWQDFSNQPQHF
CDR3nt: TGTGCCAGCAGTGACTGGCAGGATTTTAGCAATCAGCCCCAGCATTTT
j_gene: TRBJ1-5
abundance: .
v_gene: TRBV6-1
d_gene: .

CDR3aa: CASSLGGQFYQPQHF
CDR3nt: TGCGCCAGCAGCTTGGGGGGACAGTTCTATCAGCCCCAGCATTTT
j_gene: TRBJ1-5
abundance: .
v_gene: TRBV5-1
d_gene: TRBD1

CDR3aa: CASSDRDRGSDEQYF
CDR3nt: TGTGCCAGCAGCGACCGGGACAGGGGTTCGGACGAGCAGTACTTC
j_gene: TRBJ2-7
abundance: .
v_gene: TRBV7-8
d_gene: TRBD1

CDR3aa: CASNTGTANTEAFF
CDR3nt: TGCGCCAGCAACACCGGGACAGCAAACACTGAAGCTTTCTTT
j_gene: TRBJ1-1
abundance: .
v_gene: TRBV5-1
d_gene: TRBD1

CDR3aa: CSLSRGETQYF
CDR3nt: TGCAGTCTAAGCAGGGGGGAGACCCAGTACTTC
j_gene: TRBJ2-5
abundance: .
v_gene: TRBV20-1
d_gene: TRBD1

CDR3aa: CASSLGSPSGRYNEQFF
CDR3nt: TGTGCCAGCAGCTTAGGAAGCCCCAGCGGGAGGTACAATGAGCAGTTCTTC
j_gene: TRBJ2-1
abundance: .
v_gene: TRBV7-2
d_gene: TRBD2

CDR3aa: CAWRPWRTYNSPLHF
CDR3nt: TGTGCCTGGAGACCCTGGAGGACCTATAATTCACCCCTCCACTTT
j_gene: TRBJ1-6
abundance: .
v_gene: TRBV30
d_gene: .

CDR3aa: CASSAAGGPTDTQYF
CDR3nt: TGTGCCAGCAGCGCCGCGGGGGGGCCAACAGATACGCAGTATTTT
j_gene: TRBJ2-3
abundance: .
v_gene: TRBV5-4
d_gene: TRBD2

CDR3aa: CSVEDQRGLFYEQYF
CDR3nt: TGCAGCGTTGAAGATCAAAGGGGACTGTTCTACGAGCAGTACTTC
j_gene: TRBJ2-7
abundance: .
v_gene: TRBV29-1
d_gene: .

CDR3aa: CASSLSRGGKLFF
CDR3nt: TGTGCCAGCAGTTTATCGAGAGGAGGGAAACTGTTTTTT
j_gene: TRBJ1-4
abundance: .
v_gene: TRBV27
d_gene: .

CDR3aa: CAISEGQLYSNQPQHF
CDR3nt: TGTGCCATCAGTGAGGGGCAGCTTTATAGCAATCAGCCCCAGCATTTT
j_gene: TRBJ1-5
abundance: few
v_gene: TRBV10-3
d_gene: .

CDR3aa: CASSIRQWYEQYF
CDR3nt: TGTGCCAGCAGTATCCGACAGTGGTACGAGCAGTACTTC
j_gene: TRBJ2-7
abundance: .
v_gene: TRBV12-3/TRBV12-4
d_gene: .

CDR3aa: CASITGTASDNEQFF
CDR3nt: TGTGCCAGCATCACCGGGACAGCTAGTGACAATGAGCAGTTCTTC
j_gene: TRBJ2-1
abundance: .
v_gene: TRBV2
d_gene: TRBD1

CDR3aa: CASSLHRGSNEKLFF
CDR3nt: TGTGCCAGCAGCCTACACAGGGGGTCTAATGAAAAACTGTTTTTT
j_gene: TRBJ1-4
abundance: .
v_gene: TRBV7-8
d_gene: TRBD1

CDR3aa: CASSQEEVGYNEQFF
CDR3nt: TGCGCCAGCAGCCAAGAAGAGGTCGGATACAATGAGCAGTTCTTC
j_gene: TRBJ2-1
abundance: .
v_gene: TRBV4-3
d_gene: .

CDR3aa: CASSQGRGGTEAFF
CDR3nt: TGTGCCAGCAGCCAAGGTAGGGGGGGCACTGAAGCTTTCTTT
j_gene: TRBJ1-1
abundance: .
v_gene: TRBV3-1/TRBV3-2
d_gene: .